A selection of T cell receptor beta chains follows, all from one sample in a study of T cells after yellow fever vaccination. TCRdb itself ran the 5' RACE reads through MiXCR, one entry per CDR3 protein. The sample shows hundreds of thousands of distinct CDR3 sequences, roughly a sixth of them seen only once. This sample comprised PBMCs, obtained around 5 days after the first yellow fever vaccination. The receptors originated from a man aged 18 to 35 who received the YFV17D yellow fever vaccine. The CDR3 runs from the conserved cysteine through the conserved F or W. The D gene is left open where the match is weak. Size values are once, few and many counts, or a class for expanded clones, and some rows have none.

clone_size	d_call	v_call	j_call	cdr3_nt	cdr3_aa
many	.	TRBV7-2	TRBJ1-3	TGTGCCAGCAGCTTAAGAATATCGGGGCCCGGTGGAAACACCATATATTTT	CASSLRISGPGGNTIYF
few	.	TRBV7-3	TRBJ2-2	TGTGCCAGCAGCTTAAACATGAACACCGGGGAGCTGTTTTTT	CASSLNMNTGELFF
few	TRBD2	TRBV5-1	TRBJ2-5	TGCGCCAGCAGCTTGGCCGGGGGACTAGCGGTGGAGACCCAGTACTTC	CASSLAGGLAVETQYF
.	.	TRBV12-3/TRBV12-4	TRBJ1-4	TGTGCCAGTTGTCGGGGGGCTAATGAAAAACTGTTTTTT	CASCRGANEKLFF
.	.	TRBV27	TRBJ2-3	TGTGCCAGCAGTTCCAGACAGCTCCCTCCTCTCACAGATACGCAGTATTTT	CASSSRQLPPLTDTQYF
.	TRBD2	TRBV9	TRBJ2-3	TGTGCCAGCAGCGCCCTGCGCGGGGGGGCCAGCACAGATACGCAGTATTTT	CASSALRGGASTDTQYF
.	TRBD1	TRBV5-1	TRBJ2-7	TGCGCCAGCAGCATCGCCGGGACAGGGGTCGGGGACGAGCAGTACTTC	CASSIAGTGVGDEQYF
few	.	TRBV29-1	TRBJ2-5	TGCAGCGTTGAGAGCGACGGAGGCCAAGAGACCCAGTACTTC	CSVESDGGQETQYF
.	TRBD1	TRBV5-1	TRBJ1-1	TGCGCCAGCAGGAGGGCCCCGGGACAGGGGAACACTGAAGCTTTCTTT	CASRRAPGQGNTEAFF
few	.	TRBV4-1	TRBJ2-5	TGCGCCAGCAGCCAAGGAGGGCTGGAGGAGACCCAGTACTTC	CASSQGGLEETQYF
.	.	TRBV6-5	TRBJ2-1	TGTGCCAGCAGTGAGAGAGGAGGACTGCAGTTCTTC	CASSERGGLQFF
few	TRBD1	TRBV5-1	TRBJ2-3	TGCGCCAGCAGCCGACTTACCGCGGCAGGGGGAAACACAGATACGCAGTATTTT	CASSRLTAAGGNTDTQYF
.	.	TRBV20-1	TRBJ2-1	TGCAGTGCTAGCTCCCGGGCAGGGAACAATGAGCAGTTCTTC	CSASSRAGNNEQFF
few	TRBD1	TRBV4-3	TRBJ1-1	TGCGCCAGCAGCCTATTACTTACAGGGGTCACTGAAGCTTTCTTT	CASSLLLTGVTEAFF
.	TRBD1	TRBV4-3	TRBJ2-5	TGCGCCAGCAGCCACTCAGGGGGCCGGGAGACCCAGTACTTC	CASSHSGGRETQYF
many	.	TRBV4-3	TRBJ1-2	TGTGCCAGCAGTCAGGGCTATGGCTACACCTTC	CASSQGYGYTF
.	.	TRBV5-4	TRBJ1-1	TGTGCCAGCAGCCCCGGCGGCGGGTGGAACACTGAAGCTTTCTTT	CASSPGGGWNTEAFF
.	.	TRBV5-1	TRBJ1-4	TGCGCCAGCAAATTTGGATCCGGGACACTTGAAAAACTGTTTTTT	CASKFGSGTLEKLFF
.	.	TRBV7-8	TRBJ2-7	TGTGCCAGCAGCTTAAATTATCTGTCCTACGAGCAGTACTTC	CASSLNYLSYEQYF
many	TRBD2	TRBV5-1	TRBJ2-5	TGCGCCAGCACGCGGGGGGGGGCCGACACCAGGGAGACCCAGTACTTC	CASTRGGADTRETQYF
once	.	TRBV12-3/TRBV12-4	TRBJ2-5	TGTGCCAGCAGTCACGACAGGTCTGGAGAGACCCAGTACTTC	CASSHDRSGETQYF
many	.	TRBV4-1	TRBJ2-3	TGCGCCAGCAGCCAAGATCGACTACTCACAGATACGCAGTATTTT	CASSQDRLLTDTQYF
.	.	TRBV15	TRBJ1-2	TGTGCCACCAGCGTCGAGAACTATGGCTACACCTTC	CATSVENYGYTF
many	.	TRBV7-8	TRBJ2-3	TGTGCCAGCAGCTTAGGTCCGCGGGCCTACACAGATACGCAGTATTTT	CASSLGPRAYTDTQYF
many	TRBD2	TRBV5-1	TRBJ2-7	TGCGCCAGCAGCCTACTAGCGGGGGCCTCCTACGAGCAGTACTTC	CASSLLAGASYEQYF
few	TRBD1	TRBV7-9	TRBJ2-1	TGTGCCAGCAGCCCCTGGACAGGGGATGAGCAGTTCTTC	CASSPWTGDEQFF
few	.	TRBV30	TRBJ2-1	TGTGCCTGGGCGGGACAGTTCTACAATGAGCAGTTCTTC	CAWAGQFYNEQFF
many	.	TRBV15	TRBJ1-5	TGTGCCACCAGCAGAGATCAGTTAGGGAGCCCCAATCAGCCCCAGCATTTT	CATSRDQLGSPNQPQHF
.	.	TRBV7-6	TRBJ2-7	TGTGCCAGCAGCTTCTCAAGCAACGAGCAGTACTTC	CASSFSSNEQYF